The rows below give T cell receptor beta chains drawn from one sample of a study of T cells in Graves' hyperthyroidism and ophthalmopathy. TCRdb itself ran the multiplex PCR reads through MiXCR, one entry per CDR3 protein. The table shows just over 550,000 distinct CDR3 sequences, with 35% to 55% occurring only once. The sample consisted of peripheral blood or thyroid tissue (not recorded which). These receptors all come from a young woman with Graves' hyperthyroidism. The CDR3 runs from the conserved cysteine through the conserved F or W. The order of the fields is D gene, V gene, clone size, J gene, CDR3 protein, CDR3 DNA. The D gene is left open where the match is weak. Not every row has a clone size; where given, it reads once, few, many or a size class.

d_call: TRBD1
v_call: TRBV19
clone_size: -
j_call: TRBJ1-2
cdr3_aa: CASSGDRALSYGYTF
cdr3_nt: TGTGCCAGTAGTGGAGACAGGGCTCTGAGCTATGGCTACACCTTC

d_call: -
v_call: TRBV29-1
clone_size: -
j_call: TRBJ1-1
cdr3_aa: CSVERQGITEAFF
cdr3_nt: TGCAGCGTTGAACGTCAGGGAATCACTGAAGCTTTCTTT

d_call: TRBD2
v_call: TRBV10-2
clone_size: few
j_call: TRBJ2-7
cdr3_aa: CASSRTSPGSGDEQYF
cdr3_nt: TGCGCCAGCAGTAGGACTAGCCCCGGGAGTGGCGACGAGCAGTACTTC

d_call: -
v_call: TRBV7-9
clone_size: few
j_call: TRBJ1-1
cdr3_aa: CASSLEWTVNTEAFF
cdr3_nt: TGTGCCAGCAGCCTAGAGTGGACAGTGAACACTGAAGCTTTCTTT

d_call: -
v_call: TRBV24-1
clone_size: -
j_call: TRBJ2-2
cdr3_aa: CATSDWAGTGELFF
cdr3_nt: TGTGCCACCAGTGATTGGGCGGGCACCGGGGAGCTGTTTTTT

d_call: -
v_call: TRBV7-8
clone_size: -
j_call: TRBJ1-1
cdr3_aa: CASSRDPRGAEAFF
cdr3_nt: TGTGCCAGCAGCCGGGACCCCCGAGGAGCTGAAGCTTTCTTT

d_call: -
v_call: TRBV7-9
clone_size: -
j_call: TRBJ2-6
cdr3_aa: CASSSAGSGANVLTF
cdr3_nt: TGTGCCAGCAGCTCGGCAGGGTCTGGGGCCAACGTCCTGACTTTC

d_call: -
v_call: TRBV19
clone_size: -
j_call: TRBJ1-5
cdr3_aa: CASSIGQIESNQPQHF
cdr3_nt: TGTGCCAGTAGTATCGGGCAGATTGAAAGCAATCAGCCCCAGCATTTT

d_call: -
v_call: TRBV7-6
clone_size: few
j_call: TRBJ2-2
cdr3_aa: CASSPPRRAAGELFF
cdr3_nt: TGTGCCAGCAGCCCACCGCGTAGGGCGGCCGGGGAGCTGTTTTTT

d_call: TRBD1
v_call: TRBV29-1
clone_size: -
j_call: TRBJ1-5
cdr3_aa: CSVSGQGGQPQHF
cdr3_nt: TGCAGCGTGTCGGGACAGGGGGGGCAGCCCCAGCATTTT

d_call: -
v_call: TRBV20-1
clone_size: -
j_call: TRBJ1-6
cdr3_aa: CSARRQANSPLHF
cdr3_nt: TGCAGTGCCCGGCGGCAGGCTAATTCACCCCTCCACTTT

d_call: -
v_call: TRBV19
clone_size: few
j_call: TRBJ1-3
cdr3_aa: CASSGRGNTIYF
cdr3_nt: TGTGCCAGTAGCGGGAGGGGAAACACCATATATTTT

d_call: -
v_call: TRBV9
clone_size: -
j_call: TRBJ2-3
cdr3_aa: CASSPTWGGQPQYF
cdr3_nt: TGTGCCAGCAGCCCCACCTGGGGCGGTCAGCCCCAGTATTTT

d_call: -
v_call: TRBV24-1
clone_size: many
j_call: TRBJ1-1
cdr3_aa: CATSDSRTFATEAFF
cdr3_nt: TGTGCCACCAGTGATTCTAGGACTTTTGCCACAGAAGCTTTCTTT

d_call: -
v_call: TRBV7-8
clone_size: -
j_call: TRBJ1-4
cdr3_aa: CASSSLAGSWEKLFF
cdr3_nt: TGTGCCAGCAGCTCTCTAGCGGGCTCTTGGGAAAAACTGTTTTTT

d_call: -
v_call: TRBV10-3
clone_size: few
j_call: TRBJ1-1
cdr3_aa: CASSREVSTEAFF
cdr3_nt: TGTGCCAGCAGCAGGGAAGTGTCGACTGAAGCTTTCTTT

d_call: TRBD1
v_call: TRBV29-1
clone_size: -
j_call: TRBJ2-3
cdr3_aa: CSVGGAMSDTQYF
cdr3_nt: TGCAGCGTAGGGGGCGCGATGTCCGATACGCAGTATTTT

d_call: TRBD1
v_call: TRBV29-1
clone_size: -
j_call: TRBJ2-6
cdr3_aa: CSQCPSGTGTAGANVLTF
cdr3_nt: TGCAGCCAGTGCCCCTCCGGGACAGGAACAGCTGGGGCCAACGTCCTGACTTTC

d_call: -
v_call: TRBV7-2
clone_size: -
j_call: TRBJ1-1
cdr3_aa: CASSSKGSEAFF
cdr3_nt: TGTGCCAGCAGCAGTAAGGGGTCGGAAGCTTTCTTT

d_call: -
v_call: TRBV7-9
clone_size: few
j_call: TRBJ1-3
cdr3_aa: CASSRPGPEGAIYF
cdr3_nt: TGTGCCAGCAGCCGCCCAGGTCCGGAAGGGGCCATATATTTC

d_call: -
v_call: TRBV2
clone_size: -
j_call: TRBJ1-6
cdr3_aa: CASSEEAGSPLHF
cdr3_nt: TGTGCCAGCAGTGAAGAGGCGGGATCCCCCCTCCACTTT

d_call: -
v_call: TRBV20-1
clone_size: many
j_call: TRBJ1-2
cdr3_aa: CSARDGVSYGYTF
cdr3_nt: TGCAGTGCTAGAGATGGGGTTAGCTATGGCTACACCTTC

d_call: TRBD1
v_call: TRBV24-1
clone_size: -
j_call: TRBJ1-4
cdr3_aa: CATSDTSGTGAREKLFF
cdr3_nt: TGTGCCACCAGTGATACGAGTGGGACAGGGGCTCGAGAAAAACTGTTTTTT

d_call: -
v_call: TRBV19
clone_size: few
j_call: TRBJ1-5
cdr3_aa: CASRPEGRNQPQHF
cdr3_nt: TGTGCCAGCAGACCCGAGGGGCGAAATCAGCCCCAGCATTTT

d_call: -
v_call: TRBV2
clone_size: -
j_call: TRBJ2-2
cdr3_aa: CASRASGCGTGELFF
cdr3_nt: TGTGCTAGTAGGGCCTCGGGGTGCGGCACCGGGGAGCTGTTTTTT

d_call: -
v_call: TRBV6-6
clone_size: few
j_call: TRBJ1-4
cdr3_aa: CASSYPPGQAEKLFF
cdr3_nt: TGTGCCAGCAGTTACCCCCCCGGGCAGGCTGAAAAACTGTTTTTT

d_call: TRBD1
v_call: TRBV5-1
clone_size: -
j_call: TRBJ1-2
cdr3_aa: CASRQGGALGYTF
cdr3_nt: TGCGCCAGCAGACAGGGGGGAGCCCTTGGCTACACCTTC

d_call: -
v_call: TRBV7-9
clone_size: few
j_call: TRBJ1-1
cdr3_aa: CASSERIYSMNTEAFF
cdr3_nt: TGTGCCAGCAGTGAGAGGATATACAGTATGAACACTGAAGCTTTCTTT

d_call: TRBD1
v_call: TRBV2
clone_size: -
j_call: TRBJ2-5
cdr3_aa: CASSNRDSISETQYF
cdr3_nt: TGTGCCAGCAGCAACCGGGACAGTATATCAGAGACCCAGTACTTC